These 10 T cell receptor beta chains originate from one sample sequenced in a study of shared clonotypes between healthy human individuals. The table came from immunoSEQ multiplex PCR; TCRdb's copy has only in-frame clones and leaves some out. This table holds 450,000 to 500,000 clones, approximately 82% found once. Sequenced sample: PBMCs. These receptors came from a woman aged 40-49 years in good health. Some clones in this sample may be carry-over from other donors' samples.

The chain recombines TRBV7-3 with TRBJ2-5; 9 bases are a match to TRBD1. The CDR3 is 14 amino acids. Germline trimming cut 5 bases from V and 3 bases from J; bases unmatched to any gene: 4. The germline V gene encodes CDR1 SGHTA and CDR2 FQGTGA. CDR3 protein: CASSPGQGKETQYF. The CDR3 coding sequence is TGTGCCAGCAGCCCGGGACAGGGTAAAGAGACCCAGTACTTC.

This clone has more than one count but fewer than ten. This chain connects TRBV10-1 to TRBJ2-1, with TRBD2 matching 8 bases. This CDR3 is 19 amino acids long. Losses at the gene ends were 2 bases for V and 3 bases for J; bases not matched to a gene: 15. Per germline, CDR1 WNHNN and CDR2 SYGVQD (reference sequence). The DNA for the CDR3 is TGCGCCAGCAGTGAGAGGCGCCCCTCAGCGGGAGTCGACTACAATGAGCAGTTCTTC. Its protein is CASSERRPSAGVDYNEQFF.

The rearrangement links TRBV18 to TRBJ2-3; 15 bases line up with TRBD2. The germline V gene has CDR1 KGHSH and CDR2 LQKENI. The length of the CDR3 is 17 residues. The junction had 10 bases not matched to a gene; V was cut back by 6 bases and J by 6 bases. The CDR3 DNA is TGTGCCAGCTCCGGGACTAGCGGGAGGTCACAAGAGGATACGCAGTATTTT. Amino acids: CASSGTSGRSQEDTQYF.

The rearrangement uses TRBV15 and TRBJ1-5; D ambiguous. With 0 bases removed from V and 5 bases from J, the gap between germline ends came to 17 bases. This CDR3 is 17 amino acids long. Germline V CDR1 and CDR2: LNHNV, YYDKDF (reference sequence). The chain's CDR3 is CATSRDEWRQYYQPQHF. The CDR3 DNA sequence: TGTGCCACCAGCAGAGATGAGTGGCGACAATACTATCAGCCCCAGCATTTT.

As concerns this clone: It is likely a read error: a sequence one base away is far more abundant. Other DNA sequences from this sample encode an identical CDR3 as well. The J gene is TRBJ1-6, the V gene TRBV30, with 9 bases fitting TRBD1. The CDR3 is made up of 13 amino acids. Germline V gene sequence: CDR1 GTSNPN, CDR2 SVGIG (reference sequence). Here the CDR3 DNA reads TGTGCCTGGAGTGAGGACAGGGGTTCACCCCTCCACTTC. It specifies CAWSEDRGSPLHF.

This clone has only one observation. This sequence joins TRBV10-3 and TRBJ2-3; D is possibly TRBD1 or TRBD2 (6 bases each). The CDR3 has 15 residues. Germline assignment: CDR1 ENHRY and CDR2 SYGVKD. The CDR3 coding sequence is TGTGTCGTCAGTGAGGGGGGCCCCGGCACAGATACGCAGTATTTT. Amino acids: CVVSEGGPGTDTQYF.

V is TRBV18 and J is TRBJ1-1; 8 positions match TRBD1. CDR1 is KGHSH, CDR2 LQKENI, per germline. The CDR3 consists of 16 residues. The ends lost 3 bases at V and 6 bases at J; junction bases unmatched: 12. The CDR3 loop is CASSPGQGGRGAEAFF. In nucleotides, the CDR3 is TGTGCCAGCTCACCTGGACAGGGTGGTAGGGGAGCTGAAGCTTTCTTT.

The chain uses TRBV7-9 and TRBJ2-2; D perhaps matches TRBD1 (5 bases). The CDR3 consists of 13 residues. The germline CDR1 and CDR2 sequences are SEHNR and FQNEAQ (reference sequence). Trimming took off 6 bases at V and 4 bases at J, with 9 bases between the two ends. The CDR3 DNA reads TGTGCCAGCAGAAAGGGGCTCACCGGGGAGCTGTTTTTT. Translating gives CASRKGLTGELFF.

The gene calls are TRBV15 and TRBJ1-1; D is unresolved. CDR1 and CDR2 from the germline V gene are LNHNV and YYDKDF (reference sequence). The CDR3 covers 13 residues. V lost 5 bases and J lost 4, with 11 bases in between. CDR3 nucleotides: TGTGCCACCAGCCATACTGGGAGCACTGAAGCTTTCTTT. Its translation: CATSHTGSTEAFF.

The chain uses TRBV11-2 and TRBJ2-1; the match to TRBD2 covers 9 bases. The V gene end was trimmed by 0 bases and the J gene end by 6 bases; junction bases not matched to a gene: 3. This CDR3 spans 15 amino acids. The germline gives CDR1 SGHAT, CDR2 FQNNGV. CDR3: CASSLDIAGVNEQFF. The CDR3 DNA follows: TGTGCCAGCAGCTTAGATATAGCGGGAGTCAATGAGCAGTTCTTC.